These T cell receptor beta chains were read from a single sample in a study of cytomegalovirus exposure and HLA in healthy donors. Clones were read by immunoSEQ multiplex PCR, and TCRdb kept only the in-frame ones, dropping some. In the table there are around 65,000 clones, 70% to 80% of which are singletons. Sequencing was performed on PBMCs. The source of these receptors is a girl between 10 and 17 years old in good health and CMV-seropositive. Both conserved end residues are part of each CDR3. The D gene is left open where the match is weak. For some rows the clone size is stated as once, few or many, or as a class when expanded; others skip it.

few,TRBD1,TRBV2,TRBJ1-4,TGTGCCAGCAGTGTAAGGACAGGAAGTGAACTGTTTTTT,CASSVRTGSELFF
-,TRBD1,TRBV4-1,TRBJ1-6,TGCGCCAGCAGCCCCCGGACAGGGGGTGATTCACCCCTCCACTTT,CASSPRTGGDSPLHF
-,TRBD1,TRBV6-6,TRBJ2-7,TGTGCCAGCAGACTTTCGGGCGACAGGGACTACGAGCAGTACTTC,CASRLSGDRDYEQYF
-,TRBD1,TRBV4-1,TRBJ2-6,TGCGCCAGCGGGCGGACAGGGGTCAACGTCCTGACTTTC,CASGRTGVNVLTF
-,TRBD1,TRBV5-1,TRBJ2-1,TGCGCCAGCAGCCTGCAGACAGGGATGGAGGATGAGCAGTTCTTC,CASSLQTGMEDEQFF
-,-,TRBV27,TRBJ1-1,TGTGCCAGCGGAAACCTAGGGGGCACTGAAGCTTTCTTT,CASGNLGGTEAFF
-,-,TRBV30,TRBJ2-7,TGTGCCTGGAGCCCAGGGGCCGCCCTTTCCGAGCAGTACTTC,CAWSPGAALSEQYF
few,-,TRBV18,TRBJ2-5,TGTGCTAGCTCACCGACAGGACAAGAGACCCAGTACTTC,CASSPTGQETQYF
once,-,TRBV28,TRBJ2-3,TGTGCCAGTTCACAGGTCGTCATAACAGATACGCAGTATTTT,CASSQVVITDTQYF
-,-,TRBV6-1,TRBJ2-7,TGTGCCAGCAGGGTTAAAACAGGGTACGAGCAGTACTTC,CASRVKTGYEQYF
-,-,TRBV7-2,TRBJ1-5,TGTGCCAGCAGCTTATGGGGCAGGGGACTAAGATATAGCAATCAGCCCCAGCATTTT,CASSLWGRGLRYSNQPQHF
-,TRBD2,TRBV7-2,TRBJ2-3,TGTGCCAGCACAATAGCGGGAGGTGTAGATACGCAGTATTTT,CASTIAGGVDTQYF
-,-,TRBV4-2,TRBJ2-2,TGTGCCAGCAGCCAAGATCTCGGGGGATCCGGGGAGCTGTTTTTT,CASSQDLGGSGELFF
-,TRBD2,TRBV29-1,TRBJ2-5,TGCAGCGTGGCCGGGAGACTAGCGGGATCCCAAGAGACCCAGTACTTC,CSVAGRLAGSQETQYF
-,-,TRBV9,TRBJ1-4,TGTGCCAGCAGCTTCCGGGGAAGCAATGAAAAACTGTTTTTT,CASSFRGSNEKLFF
once,-,TRBV4-3,TRBJ1-5,TGCGCCATTCGGGGGAGACAGCCCCAGCATTTT,CAIRGRQPQHF
-,TRBD2,TRBV4-3,TRBJ2-1,TGCGCCAGCAGCCAAGATCCCCTAGCGGGCACCCTTTACAATGAGCAGTTCTTC,CASSQDPLAGTLYNEQFF
-,TRBD1,TRBV6-5,TRBJ2-7,TGTGCCAGCAGTTACTCGATTGGGACAGGGTCCAACAAGCAGTACTTC,CASSYSIGTGSNKQYF
once,TRBD1,TRBV6-1,TRBJ2-7,TGTGCCAGCATCAGGACAGGGGGGGCCTACGAGCAGTACTTC,CASIRTGGAYEQYF
-,-,TRBV2,TRBJ1-5,TGTGCCAGCAGCCGAGAAAGGCAGGGCAATCAGCCCCAGCATTTT,CASSRERQGNQPQHF
-,TRBD1,TRBV6-5,TRBJ1-1,TGTGCCAGCAGTTACGGACAGGGTGGGAACACTGAAGCTTTCTTT,CASSYGQGGNTEAFF